The 20 T cell receptor beta chains below come from one sample, sequenced in a study of T cells expressing NK-cell markers. TCRdb reanalyzed the 5' RACE reads, giving one entry per CDR3 protein sequence and no DNA. The sample totals 400,000 to 550,000 distinct CDR3 sequences; its top ten clones hold roughly 8%. Sequenced input: blood T cells: a sorted CD56 or NKG2C T cell subset, CD4+ or CD8+ T cells, or bulk PBMC T cells (not recorded which). Receptor source: a woman aged 18 to 75 in good health.

J is TRBJ2-1 and V is TRBV20-1; with no DNA, the TCRdb D assignment of TRBD2 cannot be verified. The germline gives CDR1 DFQATT, CDR2 SNEGSKA (reference sequence). The CDR3 covers 15 residues. The CDR3 protein is CSANVGTINNNEQFF.

The rearrangement joins TRBV29-1 to TRBJ2-3; TCRdb's assignment of TRBD1 cannot be checked, as there is no DNA. Germline-derived CDR1 and CDR2 are SQVTM and ANQGSEA. This CDR3 has 15 residues. CDR3 in amino acids: CSVAPWTGNTDTQYF.

The chain couples TRBV15 to TRBJ2-2; TCRdb gives TRBD1 as the D gene, but with no DNA this cannot be confirmed. This CDR3 has 15 amino acids. The germline CDR1 and CDR2 sequences are LNHNV and YYDKDF (reference sequence). CDR3 loop: CATSRHRGNTGELFF.

V gene TRBV6-2 or TRBV6-3 combines with J gene TRBJ2-2; the D call of TRBD1 rests on TCRdb alone, since no DNA is present to check it. The CDR3 length is 16 residues. CDR1 is MNHEY and CDR2 is SVGEGT in the germline V gene. CDR3 residues: CASSAPRGLRSGELFF.

The J gene is TRBJ2-6, the V gene TRBV20-1; without DNA, the TCRdb call of TRBD1 cannot be checked. This CDR3 has 15 amino acids. The germline CDR1 and CDR2 sequences are DFQATT and SNEGSKA (reference sequence). CDR3 residues: CSARTGGSGANVLTF.

The chain combines TRBV6-5 with TRBJ2-3; no DNA is available, so the TRBD2 call from TCRdb remains unchecked. This CDR3 has 16 residues. The V gene's germline CDR1 is MNHEY and CDR2 SVGAGI. CDR3 in amino acids: CASSYISSGGVDTQYF.

This chain links TRBV5-1 with TRBJ2-1. This CDR3 is 15 amino acids long. CDR1 SGHRS and CDR2 YFSETQ come from the germline V gene. This CDR3 is CASSLTTTSYNEQFF.

V gene TRBV27 combines with J gene TRBJ2-1; TCRdb gives TRBD2 as the D gene, but with no DNA this cannot be confirmed. Germline V gene sequence: CDR1 MNHEY, CDR2 SMNVEV (reference sequence). CDR3 size: 17 residues. This chain's CDR3 is CASSLSGLAGARDEQFF.

The chain couples TRBV14 to TRBJ2-7; the D call of TRBD2 rests on TCRdb alone, since no DNA is present to check it. Looked up from germline, CDR1 is SGHDN and CDR2 is FVKESK. The CDR3 has 19 residues. This CDR3 reads CASSQGRFQQASGSGEQYF. Variable domain in full (rest from reference TRBV14 and TRBJ2-7): EAGVTQFPSHSVIEKGQTVTLRCDPISGHDNLYWYRRVMGKEIKFLLHFVKESKQDESGMPNNRFLAERTGGTYSTLKVQPAELEDSGVYFCASSQGRFQQASGSGEQYFGPGTRLTVT.

The chain joins TRBV12-3 or TRBV12-4 to TRBJ2-3. The CDR3 totals 13 residues. The CDR3 region is CASSLINWDTQYF.

The chain couples TRBV9 to TRBJ1-2; TCRdb's D gene call, TRBD1, goes unchecked for lack of DNA. Germline V gene data show CDR1 as SGDLS and CDR2 as YYNGEE. This CDR3 comprises 15 residues. CDR3 in amino acids: CASSMGTESNYGYTF.

The chain is built from TRBV6-1 and TRBJ2-5; TCRdb proposes TRBD1, but this gene call is untestable without DNA. This CDR3 is 15 amino acids long. CDR1 is MNHNS, CDR2 SASEGT, per germline. The CDR3 sequence: CASSDTTGFEETQYF.

The chain has TRBV7-9 and TRBJ2-7; TCRdb indicates TRBD1, and absent DNA this call remains unverified. CDR3 length: 16 amino acids. Looked up from germline, CDR1 is SEHNR and CDR2 is FQNEAQ (reference sequence). The CDR3 loop is CASSFPPGGSSYEQYF.

V gene TRBV20-1 combines with J gene TRBJ2-1; no DNA is available, so the TRBD1 call from TCRdb remains unchecked. This CDR3 is 11 amino acids long. Germline V CDR1 and CDR2: DFQATT, SNEGSKA (reference sequence). The CDR3: CSAIGGGEQFF.

The chain links TRBV20-1 to TRBJ2-6; TCRdb outputs TRBD1, but without DNA this stays unchecked. Germline V gene lookup returns CDR1 DFQATT and CDR2 SNEGSKA (reference sequence). The CDR3 extends over 17 amino acids. The CDR3 reads CSARVRLAGVGANVLTF.

The rearrangement links TRBV7-8 to TRBJ1-1. The germline V gene has CDR1 SGHVS and CDR2 FQNEAQ. This CDR3 has 15 residues. CDR3 amino acids: CASSLGSPSVTEAFF.

The rearrangement joins TRBV12-3 or TRBV12-4 to TRBJ1-3; absent DNA, TCRdb's TRBD1 call cannot be checked. This CDR3 comprises 15 residues. CDR3 amino acids: CASSSGTGTGNTIYF.

This chain uses TRBV25-1 with TRBJ2-3. The CDR3 contains 13 residues. Germline-derived CDR1 and CDR2 are MGHDK and SYGVNS. The CDR3 protein is CASSELAADTQYF.

V usage is TRBV12-3 or TRBV12-4 and J usage is TRBJ2-1. CDR3 length: 11 amino acids. The CDR3 sequence: CASSVINEQFF.

V usage is TRBV24-1 and J usage is TRBJ2-1; the D gene TCRdb calls, TRBD1, cannot be checked with no DNA. Germline V gene lookup returns CDR1 KGHDR and CDR2 SFDVKD. This CDR3 spans 16 amino acids. CDR3 region: CATSDLGQGRDNEQFF.